These 2 T cell receptor beta chains originate from one sample sequenced in a study of T cell repertoires in cytomegalovirus infection. TCRdb processed the reads anew with MiXCR; each CDR3 protein has one entry. This table has roughly 230,000 distinct CDR3 sequences, 9% to 15% appearing once. Specimen: PBMCs. Receptors originate from a human donor in good health (CMV status not recorded). Some clones in this sample may be carry-over from other donors' samples.

This clonotype occurred many times. The chain has TRBV11-1 and TRBJ1-2; D may be TRBD1 (6 bases). This CDR3 spans 16 amino acids. V dropped 2 bases and J dropped 5 bases, with 18 bases sitting between them. CDR1 and CDR2 from the germline V gene are SGHAT and FQDESV (reference sequence). CDR3 nucleotide sequence: TGTGCCAGCAGCTTACCCTCCTCTAGAGGGGGGTATGGCTACACCTTC. Translation: CASSLPSSRGGYGYTF.

This clonotype was found many times. The J gene is TRBJ1-6, the V gene TRBV6-2 or TRBV6-3; 9 positions agree with TRBD1. This CDR3 is 16 amino acids long. Unmatched junction bases numbered 4, after V lost 0 bases and J lost 7 bases. Germline assignment: CDR1 MNHEY and CDR2 SVGEGT. The CDR3 here is CASSYSNRGRNSPLHF. In nucleotides, the CDR3 is TGTGCCAGCAGTTACTCCAACAGGGGGCGAAATTCACCCCTCCACTTT.